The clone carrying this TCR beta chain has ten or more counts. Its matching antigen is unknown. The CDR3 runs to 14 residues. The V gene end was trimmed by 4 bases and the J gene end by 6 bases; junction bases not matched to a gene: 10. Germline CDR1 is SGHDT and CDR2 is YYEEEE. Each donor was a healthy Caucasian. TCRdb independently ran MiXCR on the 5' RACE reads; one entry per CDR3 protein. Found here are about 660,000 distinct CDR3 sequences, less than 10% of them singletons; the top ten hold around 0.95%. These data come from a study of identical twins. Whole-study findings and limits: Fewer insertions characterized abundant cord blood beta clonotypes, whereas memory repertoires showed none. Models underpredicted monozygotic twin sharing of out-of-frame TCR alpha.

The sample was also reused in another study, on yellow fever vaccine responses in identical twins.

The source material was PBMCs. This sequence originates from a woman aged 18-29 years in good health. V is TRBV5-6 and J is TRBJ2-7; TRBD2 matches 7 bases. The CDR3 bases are TGTGCCAGCAGCGAGACTAGCCGGGTAGTCGAGCAGTACTTC. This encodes CASSETSRVVEQYF.